This T cell receptor (beta chain) stems from a study of T cell responses to AZD1222 COVID-19 vaccine. The CDR3 consists of 15 residues. The V gene lost 4 bases and the J gene lost 6 bases, with 14 bases spanning the gap. Germline V gives CDR1 SGHRS, CDR2 YFSETQ. The table came from immunoSEQ multiplex PCR; TCRdb's copy has only in-frame clones and leaves some out. The table lists 90,000 to 110,000 clones, roughly 80% of them singletons, with 4% to 6% in the top ten. In this sample, this clone turned up a few times. What it binds is unknown. Study-wide results and caveats: Spike as a whole was targeted by vaccine-associated CD4 TCRs, dominant at 160-218 and 743-854. Baseline serology detected seropositivity in only six AZD1222 recipients.

Sample: peripheral blood, taken on day 0 of AZD1222 vaccination. This rearrangement joins TRBV5-1 to TRBJ1-6, with D perhaps TRBD1 (5 bases). The receptor comes from an adult in good health. The CDR3 nucleotides are TGCGCCAGCAGCATAGGGGACGGTGGTAATTCACCCCTCCACTTT. Translated: CASSIGDGGNSPLHF.